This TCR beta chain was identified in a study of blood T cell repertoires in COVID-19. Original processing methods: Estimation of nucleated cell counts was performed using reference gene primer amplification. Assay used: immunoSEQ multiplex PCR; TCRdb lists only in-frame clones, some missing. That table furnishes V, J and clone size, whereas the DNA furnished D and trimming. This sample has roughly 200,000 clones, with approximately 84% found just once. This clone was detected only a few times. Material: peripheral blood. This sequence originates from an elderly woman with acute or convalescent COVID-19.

In DNA form, the CDR3 reads TGTGCCAGCAGCCTCAGGGAACAGGATTCACCCCTCCACTTT. Translating it yields CASSLREQDSPLHF. This chain joins TRBV3-1 (or the pseudogene TRBV3-2) and TRBJ1-6; TRBD1 might be the D (5 bases). Trimming removed 4 bases from V and 8 bases from J, with 12 bases in between. The CDR3 spans 14 residues. CDR1 LGHDT and CDR2 YNNKEL come from the germline V gene (reference sequence).